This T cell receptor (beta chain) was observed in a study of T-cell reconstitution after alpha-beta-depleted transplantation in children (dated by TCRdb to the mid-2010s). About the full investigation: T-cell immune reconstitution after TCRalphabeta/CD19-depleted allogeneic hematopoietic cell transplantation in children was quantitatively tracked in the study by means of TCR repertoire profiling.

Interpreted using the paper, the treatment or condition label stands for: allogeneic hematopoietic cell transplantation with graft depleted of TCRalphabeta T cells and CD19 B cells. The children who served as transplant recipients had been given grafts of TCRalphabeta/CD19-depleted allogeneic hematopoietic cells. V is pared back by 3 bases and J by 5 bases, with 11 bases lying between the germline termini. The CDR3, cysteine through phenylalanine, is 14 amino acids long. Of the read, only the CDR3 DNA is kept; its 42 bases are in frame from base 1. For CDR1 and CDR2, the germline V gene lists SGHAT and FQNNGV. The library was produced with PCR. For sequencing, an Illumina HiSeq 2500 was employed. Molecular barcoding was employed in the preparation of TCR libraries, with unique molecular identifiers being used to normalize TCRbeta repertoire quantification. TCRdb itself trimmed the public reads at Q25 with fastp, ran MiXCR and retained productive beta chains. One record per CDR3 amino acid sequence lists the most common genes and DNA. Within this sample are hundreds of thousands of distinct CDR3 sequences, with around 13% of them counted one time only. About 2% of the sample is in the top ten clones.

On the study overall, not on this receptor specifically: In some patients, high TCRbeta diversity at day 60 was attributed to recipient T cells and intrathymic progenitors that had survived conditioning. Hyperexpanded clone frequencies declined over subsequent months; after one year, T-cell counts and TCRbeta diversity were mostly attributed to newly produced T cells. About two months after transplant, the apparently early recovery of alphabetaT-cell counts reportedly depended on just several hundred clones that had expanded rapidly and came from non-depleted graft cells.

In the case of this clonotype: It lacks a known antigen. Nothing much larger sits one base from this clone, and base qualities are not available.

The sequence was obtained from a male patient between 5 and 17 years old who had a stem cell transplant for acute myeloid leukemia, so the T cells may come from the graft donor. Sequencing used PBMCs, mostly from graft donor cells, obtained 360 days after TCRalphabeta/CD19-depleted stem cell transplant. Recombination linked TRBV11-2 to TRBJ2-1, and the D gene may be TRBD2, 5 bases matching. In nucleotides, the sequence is TGTGCCAGCAGCTTTAGCGTGATCAACAATGAGCAGTTCTTC. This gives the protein CASSFSVINNEQFF.